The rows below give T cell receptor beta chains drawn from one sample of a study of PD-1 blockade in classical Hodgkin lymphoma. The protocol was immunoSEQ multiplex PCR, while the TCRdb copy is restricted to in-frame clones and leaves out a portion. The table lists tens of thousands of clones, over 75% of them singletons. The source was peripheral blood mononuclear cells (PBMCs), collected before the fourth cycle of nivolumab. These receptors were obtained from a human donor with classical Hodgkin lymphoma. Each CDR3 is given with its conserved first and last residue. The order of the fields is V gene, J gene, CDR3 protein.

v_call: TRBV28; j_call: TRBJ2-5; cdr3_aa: CASSMRTSGTKETQYF
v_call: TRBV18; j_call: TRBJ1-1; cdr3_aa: CASSSWGGNTEAFF
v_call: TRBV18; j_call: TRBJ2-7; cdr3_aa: CASSPDSGDEQYF
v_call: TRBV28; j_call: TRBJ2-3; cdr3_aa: CASSLDGGSSTDTQYF
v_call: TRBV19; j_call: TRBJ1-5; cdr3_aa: CASSTQGGHKDQPQHF
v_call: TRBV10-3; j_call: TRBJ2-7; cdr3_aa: CAISEIEGHEQYF
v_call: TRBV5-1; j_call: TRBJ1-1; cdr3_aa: CASSLNGGNTEAFF
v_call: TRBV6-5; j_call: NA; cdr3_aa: CASSYLPGQTYEQYF
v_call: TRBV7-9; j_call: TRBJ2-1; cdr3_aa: CASSPTQAGGHNEQFF
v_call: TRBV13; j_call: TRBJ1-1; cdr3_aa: CASSFGTRDYTEAFF
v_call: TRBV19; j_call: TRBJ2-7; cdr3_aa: CASSISGTGSYEQYF
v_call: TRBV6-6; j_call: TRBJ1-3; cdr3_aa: CASTRSSGNTIYF
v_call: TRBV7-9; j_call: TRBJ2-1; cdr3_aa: CASSYPNPRLAEHNEQFF
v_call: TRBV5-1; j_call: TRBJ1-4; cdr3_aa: CASSLMGQGVEKLFF
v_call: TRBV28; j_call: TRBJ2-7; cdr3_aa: CASRLAGAYYEQYF
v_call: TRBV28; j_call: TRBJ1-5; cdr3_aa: CASSFDQPQHF
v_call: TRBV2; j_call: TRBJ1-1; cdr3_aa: CASSLWEDNTEAFF
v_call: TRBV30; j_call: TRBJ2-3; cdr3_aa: CAWRDGLAGGWGGDTQYF
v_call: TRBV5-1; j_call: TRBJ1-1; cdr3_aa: CASSLTGPGTEAFF
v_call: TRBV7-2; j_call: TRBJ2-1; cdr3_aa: CASSLLAGTYNEQFF
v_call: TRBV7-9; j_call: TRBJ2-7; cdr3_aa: CASTPHRNLYEQYF
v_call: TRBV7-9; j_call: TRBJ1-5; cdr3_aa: CASSLDGGNEPQHF
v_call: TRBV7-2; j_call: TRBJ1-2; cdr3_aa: CASSSLGGGYTF
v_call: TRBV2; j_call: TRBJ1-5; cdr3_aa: CASSGGYSNQPQHF
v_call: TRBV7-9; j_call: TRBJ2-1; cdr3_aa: CASSLVQGHEQFF
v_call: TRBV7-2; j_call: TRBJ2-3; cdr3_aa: CASSFLGGETHTQYF
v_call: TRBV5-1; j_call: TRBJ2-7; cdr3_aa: CASSDDRLSYEQYF
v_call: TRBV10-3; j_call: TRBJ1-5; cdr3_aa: CAISDGVGQPQHF
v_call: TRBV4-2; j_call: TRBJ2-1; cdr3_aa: CASSQGGLAGGDNNEQFF
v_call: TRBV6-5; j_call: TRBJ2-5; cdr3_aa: CASSYSLGQETQYF
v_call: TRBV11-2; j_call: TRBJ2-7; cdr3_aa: CASSLGGTSIAEQYF
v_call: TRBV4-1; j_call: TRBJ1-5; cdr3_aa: CASSQGTTGSTAQPQHF
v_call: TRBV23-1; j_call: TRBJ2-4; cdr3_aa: CASSQAERDDFKNIQYF
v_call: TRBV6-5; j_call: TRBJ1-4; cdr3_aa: CASSYSGQGIEKLFF
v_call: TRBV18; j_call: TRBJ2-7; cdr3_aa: CASSPGSSYEQYF